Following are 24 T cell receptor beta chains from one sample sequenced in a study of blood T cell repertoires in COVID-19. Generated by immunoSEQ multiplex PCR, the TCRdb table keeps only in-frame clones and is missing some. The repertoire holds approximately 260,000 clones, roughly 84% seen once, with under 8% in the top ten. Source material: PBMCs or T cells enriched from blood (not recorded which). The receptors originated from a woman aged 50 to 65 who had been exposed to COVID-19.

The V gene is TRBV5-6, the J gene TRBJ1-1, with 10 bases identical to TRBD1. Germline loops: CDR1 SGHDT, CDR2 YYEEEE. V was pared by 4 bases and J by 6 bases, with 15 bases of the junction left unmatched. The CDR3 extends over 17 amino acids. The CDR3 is CASSLIDRGLYFAEAFF. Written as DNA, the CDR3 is TGTGCCAGCAGCCTGATCGACAGGGGGCTATACTTCGCTGAAGCTTTCTTT. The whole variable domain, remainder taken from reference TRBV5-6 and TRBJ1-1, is DAGVTQSPTHLIKTRGQQVTLRCSPKSGHDTVSWYQQALGQGPQFIFQYYEEEERQRGNFPDRFSGHQFPNYSSELNVNALLLGDSALYLCASSLIDRGLYFAEAFFGQGTRLTVV.

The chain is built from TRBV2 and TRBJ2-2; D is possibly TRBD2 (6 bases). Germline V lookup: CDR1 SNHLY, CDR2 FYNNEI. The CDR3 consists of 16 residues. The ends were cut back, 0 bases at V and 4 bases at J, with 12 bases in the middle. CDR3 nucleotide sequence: TGTGCCAGCAGTGAAGCGGAGGGGCTGGGCACCGGGGAGCTGTTTTTT. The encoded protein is CASSEAEGLGTGELFF.

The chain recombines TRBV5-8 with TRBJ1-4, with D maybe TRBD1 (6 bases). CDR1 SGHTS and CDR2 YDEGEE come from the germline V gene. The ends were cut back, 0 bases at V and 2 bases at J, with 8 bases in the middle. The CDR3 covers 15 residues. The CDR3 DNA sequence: TGTGCCAGCAGCTTGGCAGGGGATACTAATGAAAAACTGTTTTTT. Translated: CASSLAGDTNEKLFF.

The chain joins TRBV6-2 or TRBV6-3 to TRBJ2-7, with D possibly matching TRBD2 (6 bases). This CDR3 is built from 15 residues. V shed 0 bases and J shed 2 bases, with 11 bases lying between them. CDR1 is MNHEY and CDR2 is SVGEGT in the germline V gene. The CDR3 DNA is TGTGCCAGCAGTTACTCACCAGCGGGCCCCTACGAGCAGTACTTC. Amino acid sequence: CASSYSPAGPYEQYF.

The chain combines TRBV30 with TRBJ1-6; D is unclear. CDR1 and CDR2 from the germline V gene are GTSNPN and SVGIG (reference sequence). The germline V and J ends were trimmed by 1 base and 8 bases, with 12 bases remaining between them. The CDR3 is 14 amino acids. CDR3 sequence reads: CAWSADLRDSPLHF. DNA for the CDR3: TGTGCCTGGAGTGCCGATCTGAGGGATTCACCCCTCCACTTT. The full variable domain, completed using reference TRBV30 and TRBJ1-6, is SQTIHQWPATLVQPVGSPLSLECTVEGTSNPNLYWYRQAAGRGLQLLFYSVGIGQISSEVPQNLSASRPQDRQFILSSKKLLLSDSGFYLCAWSADLRDSPLHFGNGTRLTVT.

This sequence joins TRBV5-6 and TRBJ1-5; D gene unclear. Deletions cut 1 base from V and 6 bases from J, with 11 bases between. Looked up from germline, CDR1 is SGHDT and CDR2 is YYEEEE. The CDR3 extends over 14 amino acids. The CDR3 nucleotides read TGTGCCAGCAGCTTGTTCCAGGCCACTCAGCCCCAGCATTTT. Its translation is CASSLFQATQPQHF. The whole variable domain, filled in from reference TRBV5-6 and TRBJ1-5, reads DAGVTQSPTHLIKTRGQQVTLRCSPKSGHDTVSWYQQALGQGPQFIFQYYEEEERQRGNFPDRFSGHQFPNYSSELNVNALLLGDSALYLCASSLFQATQPQHFGDGTRLSIL.

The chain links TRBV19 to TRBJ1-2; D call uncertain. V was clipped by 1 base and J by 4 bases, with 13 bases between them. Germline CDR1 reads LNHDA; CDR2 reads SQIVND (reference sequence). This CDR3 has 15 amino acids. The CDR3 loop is CASSIAGISSYGYTF. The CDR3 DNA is TGTGCCAGTAGTATAGCGGGAATTTCGAGCTATGGCTACACCTTC.

The CDR3 spells CASGVYGLNEKLFF. DNA of the CDR3: TGTGCCAGCGGGGTGTACGGACTTAATGAAAAACTGTTTTTT. This chain links TRBV5-5 with TRBJ1-4; D is undetermined. The CDR3 length is 14 residues. Germline loops: CDR1 SGHKS, CDR2 YYEKEE (reference sequence). V shed 7 bases and J shed 4 bases, with 14 bases lying between them.

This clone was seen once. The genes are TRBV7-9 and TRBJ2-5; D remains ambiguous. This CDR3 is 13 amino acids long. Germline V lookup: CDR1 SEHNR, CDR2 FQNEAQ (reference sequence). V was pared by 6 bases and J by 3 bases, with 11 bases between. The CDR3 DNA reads TGTGCCAGCAGTCCTCCAGGTGAAGAGACCCAGTACTTC. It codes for CASSPPGEETQYF.

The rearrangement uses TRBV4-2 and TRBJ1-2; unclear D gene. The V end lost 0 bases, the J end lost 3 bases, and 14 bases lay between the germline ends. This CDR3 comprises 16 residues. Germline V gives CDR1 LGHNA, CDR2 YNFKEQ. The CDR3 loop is CASSQDHVGKDYGYTF. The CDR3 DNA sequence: TGTGCCAGCAGCCAAGATCACGTCGGGAAAGACTATGGCTACACCTTC.

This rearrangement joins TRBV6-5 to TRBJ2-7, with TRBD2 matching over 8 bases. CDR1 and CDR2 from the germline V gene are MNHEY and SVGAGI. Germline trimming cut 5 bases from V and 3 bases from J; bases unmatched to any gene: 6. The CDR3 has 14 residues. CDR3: CASSSTSGDYEQYF. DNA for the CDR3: TGTGCCAGCAGTAGCACTAGCGGAGACTACGAGCAGTACTTC.

The CDR3 coding sequence is TGTGCTAGTGGTTTGCTCTCAGGGGCTGGATACACTGAAGCTTTCTTT. This translates into CASGLLSGAGYTEAFF. The J gene is TRBJ1-1, the V gene TRBV12-5; D is possibly TRBD1 (6 bases). CDR3 length equals 16 residues. CDR1 and CDR2 from the germline V gene are LGHNT and FRNRAP. The germline V and J ends were trimmed by 2 bases and 3 bases, with 16 bases remaining between them.

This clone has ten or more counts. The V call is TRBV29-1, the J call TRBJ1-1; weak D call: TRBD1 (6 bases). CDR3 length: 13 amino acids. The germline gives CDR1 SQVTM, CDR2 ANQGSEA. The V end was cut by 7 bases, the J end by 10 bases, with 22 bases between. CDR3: CSAAPRGQGGAFF. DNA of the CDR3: TGCAGCGCCGCCCCCAGGGGCCAAGGGGGAGCTTTCTTT.

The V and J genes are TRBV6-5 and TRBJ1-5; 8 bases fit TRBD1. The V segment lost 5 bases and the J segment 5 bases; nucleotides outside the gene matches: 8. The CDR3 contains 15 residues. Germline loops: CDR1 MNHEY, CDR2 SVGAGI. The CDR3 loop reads CASSPPGQGYQPQHF. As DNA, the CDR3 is TGTGCCAGCAGTCCGCCAGGACAGGGCTATCAGCCCCAGCATTTT.

CDR3 bases: TGTGCCAGCAGCTCGCATTCGCCAGGGCGGGAGACCCAGTACTTC. As protein: CASSSHSPGRETQYF. The chain joins TRBV9 to TRBJ2-5, with TRBD1 as a possible D gene (5 bases). Germline assignment: CDR1 SGDLS and CDR2 YYNGEE. The ends were cut back, 4 bases at V and 5 bases at J, with 18 bases in the middle. The CDR3 loop spans 15 amino acids.

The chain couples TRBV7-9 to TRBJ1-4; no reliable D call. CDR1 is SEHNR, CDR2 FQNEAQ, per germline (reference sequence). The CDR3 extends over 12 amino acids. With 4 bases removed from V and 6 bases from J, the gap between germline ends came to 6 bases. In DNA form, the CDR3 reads TGTGCCAGCAGCTCTCAGGATGAAAAACTGTTTTTT. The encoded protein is CASSSQDEKLFF.

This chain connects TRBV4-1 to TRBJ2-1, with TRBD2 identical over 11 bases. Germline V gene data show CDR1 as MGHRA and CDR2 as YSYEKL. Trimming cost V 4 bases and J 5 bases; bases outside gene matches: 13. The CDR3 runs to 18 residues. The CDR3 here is CASSRTAKGLAANNEQFF. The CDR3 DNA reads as TGCGCCAGCAGCCGAACTGCCAAGGGACTAGCGGCTAACAATGAGCAGTTCTTC.

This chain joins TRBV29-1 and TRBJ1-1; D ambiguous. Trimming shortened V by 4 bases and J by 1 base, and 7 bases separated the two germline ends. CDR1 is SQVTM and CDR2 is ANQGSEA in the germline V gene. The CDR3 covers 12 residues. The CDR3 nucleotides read TGCAGCGTTGGGGCAAGGAACACTGAAGCTTTCTTT. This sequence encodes CSVGARNTEAFF.

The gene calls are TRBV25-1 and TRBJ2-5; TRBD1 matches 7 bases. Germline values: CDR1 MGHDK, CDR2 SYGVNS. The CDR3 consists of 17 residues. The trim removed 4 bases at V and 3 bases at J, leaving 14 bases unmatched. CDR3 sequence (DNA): TGTGCCAGCAGTGGTAATCCAGGGACAGCCAACAAAGAGACCCAGTACTTC. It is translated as CASSGNPGTANKETQYF.

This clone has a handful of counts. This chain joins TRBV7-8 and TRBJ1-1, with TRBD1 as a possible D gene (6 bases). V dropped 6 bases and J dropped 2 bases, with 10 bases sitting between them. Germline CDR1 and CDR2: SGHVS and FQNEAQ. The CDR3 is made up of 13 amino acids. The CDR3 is CASSPGHNTEAFF. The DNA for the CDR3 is TGTGCCAGCAGTCCGGGACATAACACTGAAGCTTTCTTT.

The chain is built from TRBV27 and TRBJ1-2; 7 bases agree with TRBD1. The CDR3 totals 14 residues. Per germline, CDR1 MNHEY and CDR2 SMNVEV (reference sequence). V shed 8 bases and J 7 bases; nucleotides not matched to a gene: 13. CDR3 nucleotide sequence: TGTGCCAGCCGCCACGGACAGGCCGTTAGTGGCTACACCTTC. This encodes CASRHGQAVSGYTF.

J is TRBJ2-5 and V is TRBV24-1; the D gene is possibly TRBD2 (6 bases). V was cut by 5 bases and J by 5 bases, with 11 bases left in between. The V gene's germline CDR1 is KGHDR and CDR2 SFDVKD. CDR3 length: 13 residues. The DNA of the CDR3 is TGTGCCACCAGTGGCCCAGGAGGGGAGACCCAGTACTTC. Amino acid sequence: CATSGPGGETQYF.

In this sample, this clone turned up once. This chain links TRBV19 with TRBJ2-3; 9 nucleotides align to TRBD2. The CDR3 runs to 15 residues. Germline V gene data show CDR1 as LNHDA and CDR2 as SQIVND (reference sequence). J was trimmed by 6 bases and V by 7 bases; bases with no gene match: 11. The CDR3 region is CASTLAGRGGDTQYF. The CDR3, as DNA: TGTGCCAGTACCCTAGCGGGGCGAGGGGGGGATACGCAGTATTTT.

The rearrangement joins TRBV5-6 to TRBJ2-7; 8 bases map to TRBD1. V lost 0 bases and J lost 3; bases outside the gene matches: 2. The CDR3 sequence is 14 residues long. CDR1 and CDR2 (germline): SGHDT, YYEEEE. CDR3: CASSLAGQGYEQYF. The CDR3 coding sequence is TGTGCCAGCAGCTTGGCTGGACAGGGCTACGAGCAGTACTTC.